The 30 T cell receptor beta chains presented below share a single source sample, sequenced in a study of regulatory T cells in long-lasting Graves disease. Sample time point: persistent/refractory GD, antithyroid drugs over 5 years with positive TRAb. Scientists built the TCR library using RNA that was extracted from PBMCs. Building of the TCR beta libraries involved iRepertoire HTBI primers and Arm-PCR of CDR3 regions. TCRdb used MiXCR to reprocess the multiplex PCR reads, holding one entry per CDR3 protein. The sample has about 450,000 distinct CDR3 sequences, about a quarter seen once; the top ten hold roughly a quarter. The sample was peripheral blood mononuclear cells (PBMCs), taken when the disease was refractory, from a patient treated with antithyroid drugs. The source is a female donor with Graves disease.

J is TRBJ2-7 and V is TRBV3-1, with 7 bases matching TRBD2. The CDR3 is 15 amino acids. Germline CDR1 and CDR2: LGHDT and YNNKEL (reference sequence). Unmatched junction bases numbered 5, after V lost 2 bases and J lost 1 base. The CDR3 sequence: CASSQIPSGSYEQYF. The CDR3 DNA sequence: TGTGCCAGCAGCCAAATCCCTAGCGGATCCTACGAGCAGTACTTC.

The genes are TRBV7-3 and TRBJ2-7; TRBD1 agrees at 9 bases. The germline CDR1 and CDR2 sequences are SGHTA and FQGTGA. Trimming took 4 bases from V and 8 from J; bases not matched to a gene: 3. The CDR3 loop spans 12 amino acids. The CDR3 nucleotides read TGTGCCAGCAGCTCCGGGACAGGGAAGCAGTACTTC. Protein product: CASSSGTGKQYF.

V is TRBV5-1 and J is TRBJ2-5; possible D gene TRBD2, 6 bases. V was shortened by 4 bases and J by 5 bases, with 18 bases between the two germline ends. The length of the CDR3 is 15 residues. Germline lookup yields CDR1 SGHRS and CDR2 YFSETQ. The CDR3 loop reads CASSLSGGSGETQYF. The CDR3 DNA reads as TGCGCCAGCAGCCTCTCCGGAGGGTCCGGGGAGACCCAGTACTTC. The full variable domain, rest sourced from reference TRBV5-1 and TRBJ2-5, is KAGVTQTPRYLIKTRGQQVTLSCSPISGHRSVSWYQQTPGQGLQFLFEYFSETQRNKGNFPGRFSGRQFSNSRSEMNVSTLELGDSALYLCASSLSGGSGETQYFGPGTRLLVL.

There are a few counts of this clonotype. The rearrangement uses TRBV2 and TRBJ2-5, with D possibly being TRBD2 (7 bases). V lost 3 bases, J lost 4 bases, and 15 bases lay in between. Germline V gives CDR1 SNHLY, CDR2 FYNNEI. This CDR3 has 15 residues. The CDR3 reads CASSEEGGGGETQYF. As DNA, the CDR3 is TGTGCCAGCAGTGAGGAAGGGGGAGGGGGAGAGACCCAGTACTTC. Combining the CDR3 with reference TRBV2 and TRBJ2-5 gives the whole variable domain EPEVTQTPSHQVTQMGQEVILRCVPISNHLYFYWYRQILGQKVEFLVSFYNNEISEKSEIFDDQFSVERPDGSNFTLKIRSTKLEDSAMYFCASSEEGGGGETQYFGPGTRLLVL.

V and J are TRBV6-1 and TRBJ2-7, with 9 positions matching TRBD1. Unmatched junction bases numbered 10, after V lost 10 bases and J lost 3 bases. This CDR3 region has 14 residues. The germline CDR1 and CDR2 sequences are MNHNS and SASEGT. The CDR3 coding sequence is TGTGCCACGGAATCGGACAGGGGAAACTACGAGCAGTACTTC. Protein sequence: CATESDRGNYEQYF.

The V gene is TRBV5-1, the J gene TRBJ2-1; 7 positions agree with TRBD1. Per the germline V gene, CDR1 is SGHRS and CDR2 is YFSETQ. CDR3 length: 14 amino acids. The V and J ends lost 2 bases and 4 bases, in that order; junction bases with no gene match: 3. CDR3 bases: TGCGCCAGCAGCTTCCAACAGGGGTACAATGAGCAGTTCTTC. It translates to CASSFQQGYNEQFF.

This clonotype was detected many times. The chain recombines TRBV28 with TRBJ1-2, with D possibly TRBD1 on 6 matching bases. The germline V and J ends were trimmed by 4 bases and 6 bases, with 15 bases remaining between them. This CDR3 region has 14 residues. Looked up from germline, CDR1 is MDHEN and CDR2 is SYDVKM. The CDR3 here is CASSSSGVSDGYTF. The CDR3, as DNA: TGTGCCAGCAGTTCGTCAGGGGTTAGTGATGGCTACACCTTC.

This clonotype came up many times. The V call is TRBV12-3 or TRBV12-4, the J call TRBJ1-5; no reliable D call. V was shortened by 5 bases and J by 3 bases, with 5 bases between the two germline ends. The CDR3 is 12 residues long. The CDR3 protein is CASSPDNQPQHF. DNA of the CDR3: TGTGCCAGCAGTCCTGACAATCAGCCCCAGCATTTT.

This chain connects TRBV11-2 to TRBJ2-6; no clear D. This CDR3 comprises 16 residues. Trimming took off 4 bases at V and 1 base at J, with 11 bases between the two ends. In germline, CDR1 is SGHAT, CDR2 FQNNGV. The chain's CDR3 is CASSYYTRSGANVLTF. The CDR3 DNA is TGTGCCAGCAGCTACTACACGAGGTCTGGGGCCAACGTCCTGACTTTC.

The count of this clonotype is one. Given a much more abundant clone one base away, this may be a read error. V and J are TRBV6-1 and TRBJ2-5, with D uncertain. Germline loops: CDR1 MNHNS, CDR2 SASEGT. The length of the CDR3 is 12 residues. V shed 3 bases and J shed 0 bases, with 2 bases lying between them. In nucleotides, the CDR3 is TGTGCCAGCAGTGACAACCAAGAGACCCAGTACTTC. Translated: CASSDNQETQYF.

This clonotype has a count of ten or more. The V gene is TRBV6-1, the J gene TRBJ1-2, with a weak D call TRBD1 (5 bases). The CDR3 loop spans 13 amino acids. The V gene's germline CDR1 is MNHNS and CDR2 SASEGT. V lost 3 bases and J 4 bases, leaving 9 bases between the germline ends. CDR3 amino acids: CASSDTGTYGYTF. CDR3 sequence (DNA): TGTGCCAGCAGTGACACCGGGACCTATGGCTACACCTTC.

The V gene is TRBV10-3, the J gene TRBJ2-2; TRBD2 matches at 7 bases. Germline values: CDR1 ENHRY, CDR2 SYGVKD. The CDR3 length is 17 residues. The trim removed 10 bases at V and 4 bases at J, leaving 18 bases unmatched. The CDR3 reads CATLPNLQLAVTGELFF. Here the CDR3 DNA reads TGTGCCACCCTACCAAATCTCCAGCTAGCGGTCACCGGGGAGCTGTTTTTT.

This clonotype was seen many times. The chain carries TRBV20-1 and TRBJ2-7; D not resolved. Trimming removed 1 base at V and 4 bases at J, with 5 bases between. The germline gives CDR1 DFQATT, CDR2 SNEGSKA (reference sequence). The CDR3 consists of 11 residues. The CDR3 loop reads CSARGAYEQYF. The CDR3 nucleotides are TGCAGTGCTAGAGGCGCGTACGAGCAGTACTTC.

This clonotype was seen a few times. This may stem from a read error, because a much larger clone lies one nucleotide away. The V call is TRBV12-3 or TRBV12-4, the J call TRBJ1-1, with D unresolved. This CDR3 has 11 residues. V gave up 6 bases and J gave up 2 bases, with 4 bases separating them. The CDR3 sequence is CASSINTEAFF. CDR3 bases: TGTGCCAGCAGCATTAACACTGAAGCTTTCTTT.

This clonotype showed up just a few times. The V gene is TRBV11-1, the J gene TRBJ2-7, with 8 bases fitting TRBD2. The CDR3 spans 17 residues. V was clipped by 5 bases and J by 2 bases; unmatched bases: 14. Germline CDR1 is SGHAT and CDR2 is FQDESV (reference sequence). Written as DNA, the CDR3 is TGTGCCAGCAGCCCTCCCATCTTTAGCGGGACTCCCTACGAGCAGTACTTC. Protein: CASSPPIFSGTPYEQYF.

This clonotype was observed a few times. This chain connects TRBV7-9 to TRBJ1-1, with no clear D. The CDR3 loop spans 13 amino acids. V lost 5 bases, J lost 5 bases, and 12 bases lay in between. Looked up from germline, CDR1 is SEHNR and CDR2 is FQNEAQ (reference sequence). For the CDR3, the DNA is TGTGCCAGCAGCCCTGGGAGGGAGACTGAAGCTTTCTTT. It codes for CASSPGRETEAFF. Variable domain in full (rest from reference TRBV7-9 and TRBJ1-1): DTGVSQNPRHKITKRGQNVTFRCDPISEHNRLYWYRQTLGQGPEFLTYFQNEAQLEKSRLLSDRFSAERPKGSFSTLEIQRTEQGDSAMYLCASSPGRETEAFFGQGTRLTVV.

Written as DNA, the CDR3 is TGTGCCAGCAGCGCAAACAGGGGGCGGCCCTCTGGGGCCAACGTCCTGACTTTC. It yields the protein CASSANRGRPSGANVLTF. The chain uses TRBV9 and TRBJ2-6, with 9 bases aligning to TRBD1. V shed 3 bases and J 0 bases; nucleotides not matched to a gene: 7. Germline V gives CDR1 SGDLS, CDR2 YYNGEE. The CDR3 extends over 18 amino acids.

This clonotype was observed many times. The V call is TRBV6-1, the J call TRBJ2-7; 7 bases map to TRBD1. Germline V lookup: CDR1 MNHNS, CDR2 SASEGT. The CDR3 runs to 14 residues. The J segment lost 2 bases and the V segment lost 5 bases, leaving 6 bases of the junction unmatched. The CDR3 is CASSKRQGTYEQYF. CDR3 nucleotide sequence: TGTGCCAGCAGTAAACGACAGGGAACCTACGAGCAGTACTTC.

For this clonotype: Since a much larger clone is just one base distant, this may be a read error. CDR3 loop: CASSLKVRTGRLQPRHF. The CDR3 DNA is TGTGCCAGCAGTTTAAAGGTTAGGACAGGGCGGCTTCAGCCCCGGCATTTT. This chain uses TRBV28 with TRBJ1-5; 8 positions agree with TRBD1. The CDR3 loop spans 17 amino acids. Germline lookup yields CDR1 MDHEN and CDR2 SYDVKM. The variable domain in full, completed from reference TRBV28 and TRBJ1-5, reads DVKVTQSSRYLVKRTGEKVFLECVQDMDHENMFWYRQDPGLGLRLIYFSYDVKMKEKGDIPEGYSVSREKKERFSLILESASTNQTSMYLCASSLKVRTGRLQPRHFGDGTRLSIL.

The V gene is TRBV5-6, the J gene TRBJ2-5; D is possibly TRBD2 (6 bases). V lost 3 bases and J 7 bases, leaving 10 bases between the germline ends. The CDR3 extends over 12 amino acids. Per the germline V gene, CDR1 is SGHDT and CDR2 is YYEEEE. This CDR3 is CASSSGTLTQYF. In DNA form, the CDR3 reads TGTGCCAGCAGCTCCGGGACTCTGACCCAGTACTTC.

This clonotype was observed many times. The rearrangement uses TRBV6-1 and TRBJ2-5, with TRBD1 matching over 9 bases. V trimming: 0 bases; J trimming: 1 base; junction bases outside the gene matches: 3. The CDR3 covers 16 residues. The germline gives CDR1 MNHNS, CDR2 SASEGT. CDR3 amino acids: CASSEAGTGIQETQYF. The CDR3 DNA reads TGTGCCAGCAGTGAAGCGGGGACAGGGATCCAAGAGACCCAGTACTTC.

This clonotype showed up just once. The rearrangement uses TRBV6-1 and TRBJ2-5; D remains unclear. This CDR3 has 12 residues. CDR1 and CDR2 from the germline V gene are MNHNS and SASEGT. The germline V and J ends were trimmed by 7 bases and 1 base, with 7 bases remaining between them. The CDR3 protein is CASKRSQETQYF. In nucleotides, the CDR3 is TGTGCCAGCAAAAGGTCCCAAGAGACCCAGTACTTC.

For the CDR3, the DNA is TGTGCCAGCACCCGCATGTCAGGGCGAATGAACACTGAAGCTTTCTTT. Encoded protein: CASTRMSGRMNTEAFF. The gene calls are TRBV5-4 and TRBJ1-1, with D possibly TRBD1 on 5 matching bases. The CDR3 totals 16 residues. The V gene lost 6 bases and the J gene lost 0 bases, with 18 bases spanning the gap. Germline V gene sequence: CDR1 SGHNT, CDR2 YYREEE (reference sequence).

In its sample, this clonotype was seen a few times. The rearrangement links TRBV15 to TRBJ2-7, with a possible D match to TRBD1 (5 bases). The germline gives CDR1 LNHNV, CDR2 YYDKDF (reference sequence). CDR3 length: 16 amino acids. The V and J ends lost 5 bases and 5 bases respectively, with 22 bases between them. This CDR3 reads CATSGRVSQGSNEQYF. The CDR3 nucleotides are TGTGCCACCAGCGGCCGCGTGAGCCAGGGTAGCAACGAGCAGTACTTC.

At least ten counts were recorded for this clonotype. The chain combines TRBV20-1 with TRBJ2-7, with 8 positions matching TRBD2. V shed 6 bases, J shed 6 bases, and the junction held 7 bases outside the gene matches. The CDR3 runs to 12 residues. From germline, CDR1 is DFQATT and CDR2 SNEGSKA (reference sequence). The CDR3 DNA follows: TGCAGTGCGGGGAGCGGGAGAGGCGAGCAGTACTTC. This sequence encodes CSAGSGRGEQYF.

With respect to this clonotype: The junction departs from the called germline gene at one end, perhaps through a read error. The V and J genes are TRBV20-1 and TRBJ1-1; D gene ambiguous. Germline CDR1 DFQATT, CDR2 SNEGSKA (reference sequence). The CDR3 runs to 9 residues. The DNA of the CDR3 is TGCAGAGCTAACAGCGAAGCTTTCTTT. Its protein is CRANSEAFF.

This clonotype has only a few counts. This rearrangement joins TRBV30 to TRBJ2-5; a possible D gene is TRBD2 (5 bases). The CDR3 contains 13 residues. The V end was cut by 0 bases, the J end by 5 bases, with 10 bases between. CDR1 GTSNPN and CDR2 SVGIG come from the germline V gene (reference sequence). The CDR3 region has the DNA TGTGCCTGGAGTGTAGAGAGGGCGGAGACCCAGTACTTC. It codes for CAWSVERAETQYF.

As regards this clonotype: Given a much more abundant clone one base away, this may be a read error. The chain recombines TRBV12-3 or TRBV12-4 with TRBJ2-5, with D possibly matching TRBD1 (5 bases). There are 14 residues in the CDR3. The CDR3 loop reads CVSSHLSREETQYF. DNA of the CDR3: TGTGTCAGCAGCCATCTCAGCAGGGAAGAGACCCAGTACTTC.

The chain has TRBV5-4 and TRBJ2-2; TRBD1 aligns across 9 bases. This CDR3 is 17 amino acids long. Germline V gene lookup returns CDR1 SGHNT and CDR2 YYREEE (reference sequence). J was trimmed by 5 bases and V by 1 base; bases with no gene match: 9. The CDR3: CASSLPGQGSLTGELFF. CDR3 in DNA: TGTGCCAGCAGCTTGCCAGGACAGGGGAGTTTGACCGGGGAGCTGTTTTTT.

This clonotype was picked up a small number of times. The chain recombines TRBV19 with TRBJ2-7; 8 bases line up with TRBD2. CDR1 and CDR2 (germline): LNHDA, SQIVND (reference sequence). V shed 7 bases, J shed 1 base, and the junction held 6 bases outside the gene matches. This CDR3 comprises 14 residues. The CDR3 DNA sequence: TGTGCCAGTACCTCGGGACTAGGATCCTACGAGCAGTACTTC. It yields the protein CASTSGLGSYEQYF.